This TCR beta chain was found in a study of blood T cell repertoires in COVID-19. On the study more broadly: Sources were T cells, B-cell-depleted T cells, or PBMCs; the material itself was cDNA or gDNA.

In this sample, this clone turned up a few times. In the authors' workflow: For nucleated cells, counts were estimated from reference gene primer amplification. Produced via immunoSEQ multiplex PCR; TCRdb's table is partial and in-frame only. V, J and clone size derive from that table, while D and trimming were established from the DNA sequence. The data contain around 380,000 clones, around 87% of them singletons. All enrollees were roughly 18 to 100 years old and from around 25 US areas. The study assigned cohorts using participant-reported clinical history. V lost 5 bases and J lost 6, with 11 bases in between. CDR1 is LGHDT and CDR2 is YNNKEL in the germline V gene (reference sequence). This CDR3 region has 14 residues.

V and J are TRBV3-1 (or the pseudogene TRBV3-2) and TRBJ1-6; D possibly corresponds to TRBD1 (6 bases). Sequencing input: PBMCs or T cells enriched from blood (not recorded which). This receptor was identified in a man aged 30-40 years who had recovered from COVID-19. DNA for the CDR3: TGTGCCAGCAGCTCGGGACACTCTAATTCACCCCTCCACTTT. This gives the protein CASSSGHSNSPLHF.